The text below deals with one T cell receptor beta chain. This entry is derived from a study of control samples from healthy donors and cancer patients. The method was immunoSEQ multiplex PCR; TCRdb's version includes in-frame clones alone and lacks a portion of them. The sample has more than 50,000 clones; 90% to 96% are singletons. This CDR3 contains 18 residues. The germline gives CDR1 LGHDT, CDR2 YNNKEL (reference sequence). V lost 1 base and J 0 bases, leaving 16 bases between the germline ends. This chain links TRBV3-1 (or the pseudogene TRBV3-2) with TRBJ1-5, with D maybe TRBD1 (6 bases). This TCR was recovered from a woman between 18 and 29 years old in good health. The material sequenced was blood. CDR3 bases: TGTGCCAGCAGCCAAGGGGGACAATGGGTAAATAGCAATCAGCCCCAGCATTTT. Protein product: CASSQGGQWVNSNQPQHF.